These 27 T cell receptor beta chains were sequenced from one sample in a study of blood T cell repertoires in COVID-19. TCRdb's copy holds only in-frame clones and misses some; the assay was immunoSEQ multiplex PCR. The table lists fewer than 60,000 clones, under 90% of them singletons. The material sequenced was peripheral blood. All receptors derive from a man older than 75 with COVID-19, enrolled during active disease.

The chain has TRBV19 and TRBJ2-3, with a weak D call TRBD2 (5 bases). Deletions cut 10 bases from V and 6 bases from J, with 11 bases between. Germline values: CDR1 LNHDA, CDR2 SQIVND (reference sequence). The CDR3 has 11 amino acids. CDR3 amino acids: CATLAPDTQYF. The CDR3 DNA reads TGTGCCACCCTAGCCCCCGATACGCAGTATTTT.

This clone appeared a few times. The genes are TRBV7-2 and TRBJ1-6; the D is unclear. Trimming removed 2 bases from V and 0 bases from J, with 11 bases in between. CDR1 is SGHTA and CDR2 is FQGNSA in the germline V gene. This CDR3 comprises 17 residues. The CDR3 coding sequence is TGTGCCAGCAGCTTAAAAAGAGCGAGCTCCTATAATTCACCCCTCCACTTT. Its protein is CASSLKRASSYNSPLHF.

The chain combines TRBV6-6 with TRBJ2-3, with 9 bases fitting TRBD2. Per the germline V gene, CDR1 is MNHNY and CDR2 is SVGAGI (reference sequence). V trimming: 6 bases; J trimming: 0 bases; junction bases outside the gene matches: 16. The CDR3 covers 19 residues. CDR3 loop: CASSSLKLAGTSSTDTQYF. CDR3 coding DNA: TGTGCCAGCAGCTCCTTGAAGCTAGCGGGAACCTCTAGCACAGATACGCAGTATTTT.

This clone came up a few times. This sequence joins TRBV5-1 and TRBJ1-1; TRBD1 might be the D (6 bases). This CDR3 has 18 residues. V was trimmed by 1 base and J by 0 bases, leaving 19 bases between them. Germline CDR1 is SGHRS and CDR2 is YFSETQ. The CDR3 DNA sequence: TGCGCCAGCAGCTTGATGGGAGGGAACAGGGAATTGAACACTGAAGCTTTCTTT. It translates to CASSLMGGNRELNTEAFF. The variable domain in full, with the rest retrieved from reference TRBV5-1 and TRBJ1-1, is KAGVTQTPRYLIKTRGQQVTLSCSPISGHRSVSWYQQTPGQGLQFLFEYFSETQRNKGNFPGRFSGRQFSNSRSEMNVSTLELGDSALYLCASSLMGGNRELNTEAFFGQGTRLTVV.

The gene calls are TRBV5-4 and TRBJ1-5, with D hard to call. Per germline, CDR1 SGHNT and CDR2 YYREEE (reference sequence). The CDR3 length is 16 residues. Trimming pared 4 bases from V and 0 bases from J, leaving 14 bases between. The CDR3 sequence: CASSPFPPGSNQPQHF. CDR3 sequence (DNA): TGTGCCAGCAGCCCATTCCCTCCGGGTAGCAATCAGCCCCAGCATTTT.

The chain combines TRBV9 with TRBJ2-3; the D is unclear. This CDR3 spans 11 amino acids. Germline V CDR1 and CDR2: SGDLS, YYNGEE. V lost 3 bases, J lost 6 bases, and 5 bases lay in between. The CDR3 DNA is TGTGCCAGCAGCGCCTACGATACGCAGTATTTT. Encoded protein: CASSAYDTQYF.

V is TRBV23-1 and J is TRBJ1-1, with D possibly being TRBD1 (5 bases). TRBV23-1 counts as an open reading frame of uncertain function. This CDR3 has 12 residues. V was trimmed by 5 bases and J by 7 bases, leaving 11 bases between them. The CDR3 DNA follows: TGCGCCAGCAGTAAACAGGACGATGAAGCTTTCTTT. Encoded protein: CASSKQDDEAFF.

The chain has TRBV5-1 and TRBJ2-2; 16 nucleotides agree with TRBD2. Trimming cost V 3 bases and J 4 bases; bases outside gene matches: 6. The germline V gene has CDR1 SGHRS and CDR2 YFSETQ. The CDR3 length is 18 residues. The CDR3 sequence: CASSSGTSGRGGTGELFF. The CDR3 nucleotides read TGCGCCAGCAGCTCCGGGACTAGCGGGAGGGGAGGCACCGGGGAGCTGTTTTTT.

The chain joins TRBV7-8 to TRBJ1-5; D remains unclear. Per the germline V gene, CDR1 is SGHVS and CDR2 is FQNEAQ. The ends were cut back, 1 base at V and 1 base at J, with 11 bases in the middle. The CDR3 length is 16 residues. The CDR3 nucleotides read TGTGCCAGCAGCTTAGGTAGCCATGGGAGCAATCAGCCCCAGCATTTT. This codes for CASSLGSHGSNQPQHF.

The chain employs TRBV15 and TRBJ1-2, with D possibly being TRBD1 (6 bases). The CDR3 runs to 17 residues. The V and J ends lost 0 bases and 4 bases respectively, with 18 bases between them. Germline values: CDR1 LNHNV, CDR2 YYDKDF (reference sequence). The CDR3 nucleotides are TGTGCCACCAGCAGAGATAGGGGAGCGGGGGGCGCCTATGGCTACACCTTC. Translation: CATSRDRGAGGAYGYTF.

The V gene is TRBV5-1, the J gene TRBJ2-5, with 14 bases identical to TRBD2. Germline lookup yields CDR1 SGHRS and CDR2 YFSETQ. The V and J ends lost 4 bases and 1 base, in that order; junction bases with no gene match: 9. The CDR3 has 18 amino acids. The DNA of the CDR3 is TGCGCCAGCAGCCTCACCCAGACTAGCGGGGGGGCCCAAGAGACCCAGTACTTC. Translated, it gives CASSLTQTSGGAQETQYF.

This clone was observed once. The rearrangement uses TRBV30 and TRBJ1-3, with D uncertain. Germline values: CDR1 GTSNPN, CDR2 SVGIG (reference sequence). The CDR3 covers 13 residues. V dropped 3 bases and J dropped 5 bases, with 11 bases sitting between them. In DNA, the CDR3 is TGTGCCTGGAGCGCAGGAAGGAGAAACACCATATATTTT. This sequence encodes CAWSAGRRNTIYF.

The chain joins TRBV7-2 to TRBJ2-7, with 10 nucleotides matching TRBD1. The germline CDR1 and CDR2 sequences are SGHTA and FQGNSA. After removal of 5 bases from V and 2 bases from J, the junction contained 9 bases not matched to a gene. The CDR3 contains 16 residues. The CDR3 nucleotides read TGTGCCAGCAGCCTGGATGTCGGGACAGGGGCCTACGAGCAGTACTTC. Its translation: CASSLDVGTGAYEQYF. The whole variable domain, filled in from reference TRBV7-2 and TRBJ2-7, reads GAGVSQSPSNKVTEKGKDVELRCDPISGHTALYWYRQSLGQGLEFLIYFQGNSAPDKSGLPSDRFSAERTGGSVSTLTIQRTQQEDSAVYLCASSLDVGTGAYEQYFGPGTRLTVT.

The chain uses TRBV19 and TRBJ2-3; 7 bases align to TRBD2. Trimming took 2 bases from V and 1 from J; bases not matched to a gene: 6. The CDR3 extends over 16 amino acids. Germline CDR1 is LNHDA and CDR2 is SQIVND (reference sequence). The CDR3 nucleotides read TGTGCCAGTAGTATAATGGCGGGGGTTGGCACAGATACGCAGTATTTT. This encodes CASSIMAGVGTDTQYF.

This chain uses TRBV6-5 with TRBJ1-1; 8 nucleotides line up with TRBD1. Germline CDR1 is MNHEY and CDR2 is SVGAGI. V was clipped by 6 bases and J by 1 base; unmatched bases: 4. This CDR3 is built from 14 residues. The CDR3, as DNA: TGTGCCAGCAGAACGGACAGGGAGAACACTGAAGCTTTCTTT. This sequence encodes CASRTDRENTEAFF.

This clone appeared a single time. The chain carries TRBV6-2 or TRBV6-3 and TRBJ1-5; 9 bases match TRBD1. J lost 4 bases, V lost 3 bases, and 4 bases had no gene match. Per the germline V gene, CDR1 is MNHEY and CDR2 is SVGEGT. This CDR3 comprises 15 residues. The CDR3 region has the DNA TGTGCCAGCAGTTATCGCGGGACAGGGAATCAGCCCCAGCATTTT. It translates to CASSYRGTGNQPQHF.

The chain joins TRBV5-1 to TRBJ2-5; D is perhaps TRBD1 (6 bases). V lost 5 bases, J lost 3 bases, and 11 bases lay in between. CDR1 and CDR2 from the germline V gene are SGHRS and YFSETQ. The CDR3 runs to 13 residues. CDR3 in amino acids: CASSRRTEETQYF. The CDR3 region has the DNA TGCGCCAGCAGTCGAAGGACAGAAGAGACCCAGTACTTC.

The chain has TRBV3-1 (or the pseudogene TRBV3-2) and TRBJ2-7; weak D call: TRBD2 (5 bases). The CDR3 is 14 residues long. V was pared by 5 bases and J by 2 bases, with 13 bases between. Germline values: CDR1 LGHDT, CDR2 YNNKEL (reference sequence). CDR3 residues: CASSSRGPPYEQYV. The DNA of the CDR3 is TGTGCCAGCAGCTCCAGAGGGCCGCCCTACGAGCAGTACGTC.

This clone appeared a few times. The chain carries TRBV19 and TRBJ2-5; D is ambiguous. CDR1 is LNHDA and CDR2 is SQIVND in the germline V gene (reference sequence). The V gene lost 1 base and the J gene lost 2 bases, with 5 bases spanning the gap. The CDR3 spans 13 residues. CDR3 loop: CASSIGRQETQYF. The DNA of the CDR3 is TGTGCCAGTAGTATAGGGAGACAAGAGACCCAGTACTTC.

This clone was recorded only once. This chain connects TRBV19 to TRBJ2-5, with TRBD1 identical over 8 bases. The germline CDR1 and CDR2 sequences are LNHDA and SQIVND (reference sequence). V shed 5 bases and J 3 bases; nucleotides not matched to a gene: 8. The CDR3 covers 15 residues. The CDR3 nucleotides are TGTGCCAGTAGTGACGGACAGGGAGGAAAAGAGACCCAGTACTTC. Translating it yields CASSDGQGGKETQYF.

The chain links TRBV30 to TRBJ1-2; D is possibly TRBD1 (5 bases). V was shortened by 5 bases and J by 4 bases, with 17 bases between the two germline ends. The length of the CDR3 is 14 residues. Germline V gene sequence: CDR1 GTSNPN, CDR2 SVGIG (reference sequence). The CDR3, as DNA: TGTGCCTGGTGGGCAGGGACTTCTTTCTATGGCTACACCTTC. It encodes CAWWAGTSFYGYTF.

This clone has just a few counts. The CDR3 loop is CASSLDRGQPQHF. CDR3 nucleotides: TGTGCCAGCAGCCTTGACAGGGGACAGCCCCAGCATTTT. The chain has TRBV5-8 and TRBJ1-5, with TRBD1 identical over 8 bases. The length of the CDR3 is 13 residues. V lost 4 bases, J lost 7 bases, and 4 bases stayed unmatched. CDR1 is SGHTS and CDR2 is YDEGEE in the germline V gene.

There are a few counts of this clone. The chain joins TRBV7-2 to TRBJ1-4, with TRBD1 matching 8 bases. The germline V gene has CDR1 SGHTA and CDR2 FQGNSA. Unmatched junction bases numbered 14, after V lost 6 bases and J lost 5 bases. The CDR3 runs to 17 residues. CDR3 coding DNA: TGTGCCAGCAGGACACAAGGACAGGGAGAAGGAAATGAAAAACTGTTTTTT. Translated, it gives CASRTQGQGEGNEKLFF.

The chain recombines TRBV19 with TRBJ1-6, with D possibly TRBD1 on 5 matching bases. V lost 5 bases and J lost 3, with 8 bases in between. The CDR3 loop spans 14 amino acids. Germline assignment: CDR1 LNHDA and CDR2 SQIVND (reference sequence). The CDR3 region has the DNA TGTGCCAGTAGTCGGGGGATCTATAATTCACCCCTCCACTTT. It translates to CASSRGIYNSPLHF.

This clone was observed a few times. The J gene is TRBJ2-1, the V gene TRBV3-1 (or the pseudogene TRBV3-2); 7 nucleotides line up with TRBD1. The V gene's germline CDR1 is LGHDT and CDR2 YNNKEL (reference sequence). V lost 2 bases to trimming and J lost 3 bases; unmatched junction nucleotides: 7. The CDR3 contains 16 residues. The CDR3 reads CASSQTNRGGYNEQFF. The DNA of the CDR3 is TGTGCCAGCAGCCAAACTAACAGGGGCGGCTACAATGAGCAGTTCTTC.

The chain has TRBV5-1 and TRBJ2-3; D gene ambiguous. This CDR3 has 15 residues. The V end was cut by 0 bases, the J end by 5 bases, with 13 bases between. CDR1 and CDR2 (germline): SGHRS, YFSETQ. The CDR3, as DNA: TGCGCCAGCAGCTTGGTAACAATCTCTGGAGATACGCAGTATTTT. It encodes CASSLVTISGDTQYF.

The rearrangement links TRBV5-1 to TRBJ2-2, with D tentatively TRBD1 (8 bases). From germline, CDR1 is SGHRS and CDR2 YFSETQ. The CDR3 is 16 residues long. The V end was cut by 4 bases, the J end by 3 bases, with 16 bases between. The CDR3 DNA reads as TGCGCCAGCAGCCGCGGACAGGGAGGGTACACCGGGGAGCTGTTTTTT. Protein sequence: CASSRGQGGYTGELFF.